The 32 T cell receptor beta chains reported below all come from one sample, sequenced in a study of blood T cell repertoires in COVID-19 (TCRdb year 2020). Libraries were built with the immunoSEQ multiplex PCR assay. In TCRdb, the immuneACCESS table is reduced to in-frame sequences with V and J assigned. These tables do not hold every clone; where another copy was compared, an unresolved V gene accounts for under half, and the others remain unexplained. For this sample the table gives more than 35,000 clones, of which under 85% were detected only once. The ten largest clonotypes hold around 45% of the sample. The sample consisted of peripheral blood. The origin of the receptors is a woman aged 80 or older with acute or convalescent COVID-19.

The chain combines TRBV25-1 with TRBJ2-5; D is possibly TRBD2 (6 bases). Germline V gene sequence: CDR1 MGHDK, CDR2 SYGVNS. This CDR3 is 16 amino acids long. V shed 1 base and J shed 4 bases, with 16 bases lying between them. CDR3 region: CASSESLSSGTETQYF. CDR3 DNA: TGTGCCAGCAGTGAATCGTTGAGTAGCGGTACAGAGACCCAGTACTTC.

Remarks on this clone: The sample carries other DNA sequences with the same CDR3. CDR3 sequence: CASTDRGSNQPQHF. In DNA form, the CDR3 reads TGTGCCAGTACCGATCGGGGTAGCAATCAGCCCCAGCATTTT. The V gene is TRBV19, the J gene TRBJ1-5; D unresolved. Looked up from germline, CDR1 is LNHDA and CDR2 is SQIVND (reference sequence). The CDR3 has 14 amino acids. The V end lost 7 bases, the J end lost 0 bases, and 10 bases lay between the germline ends.

This clone was detected once. This chain joins TRBV19 and TRBJ2-1; the D is unclear. Germline V gene sequence: CDR1 LNHDA, CDR2 SQIVND (reference sequence). This CDR3 spans 13 amino acids. V gave up 6 bases and J gave up 1 base, with 7 bases separating them. DNA of the CDR3: TGTGCCAGTAGAGACTTGTCCTACAATGAGCAGTTCTTC. Its protein product is CASRDLSYNEQFF.

The rearrangement joins TRBV11-2 to TRBJ2-1, with 8 bases fitting TRBD1. The germline gives CDR1 SGHAT, CDR2 FQNNGV. The ends lost 4 bases at V and 6 bases at J; junction bases unmatched: 8. The CDR3 runs 15 residues. CDR3 in amino acids: CASSSNRGVINEQFF. The DNA of the CDR3 is TGTGCCAGCAGCTCCAACAGGGGGGTGATCAATGAGCAGTTCTTC. The variable domain in full, with the rest retrieved from reference TRBV11-2 and TRBJ2-1, is EAGVAQSPRYKIIEKRQSVAFWCNPISGHATLYWYQQILGQGPKLLIQFQNNGVVDDSQLPKDRFSAERLKGVDSTLKIQPAKLEDSAVYLCASSSNRGVINEQFFGPGTRLTVL.

The chain combines TRBV9 with TRBJ2-1, with 13 bases lining up with TRBD2. CDR1 and CDR2 from the germline V gene are SGDLS and YYNGEE. The CDR3 runs 15 residues. V was clipped by 4 bases and J by 2 bases; unmatched bases: 0. The CDR3, as DNA: TGTGCCAGCAGCACTAGCGGGGGGGCCTACAATGAGCAGTTCTTC. This encodes CASSTSGGAYNEQFF. Variable domain in full (rest from reference TRBV9 and TRBJ2-1): DSGVTQTPKHLITATGQRVTLRCSPRSGDLSVYWYQQSLDQGLQFLIQYYNGEERAKGNILERFSAQQFPDLHSELNLSSLELGDSALYFCASSTSGGAYNEQFFGPGTRLTVL.

J is TRBJ2-2 and V is TRBV15; 8 positions agree with TRBD1. Germline CDR1 and CDR2: LNHNV and YYDKDF (reference sequence). CDR3 length: 15 amino acids. The V segment lost 8 bases and the J segment 1 base; nucleotides outside the gene matches: 6. The CDR3 DNA reads as TGTGCCACCTCCAGAGGGACAGGGAACACCGGGGAGCTGTTTTTT. Protein: CATSRGTGNTGELFF.

This clone has a handful of counts. The V call is TRBV30, the J call TRBJ1-3; 7 nucleotides align to TRBD1. The CDR3 sequence is 14 residues long. After removal of 2 bases from V and 2 bases from J, the junction contained 3 bases not matched to a gene. Germline V lookup: CDR1 GTSNPN, CDR2 SVGIG (reference sequence). The CDR3 protein is CAWSPGGAGNTIYF. The CDR3 DNA sequence: TGTGCCTGGAGTCCAGGGGGTGCTGGAAACACCATATATTTT.

This rearrangement joins TRBV19 to TRBJ2-2; 8 bases line up with TRBD2. Germline V gene data show CDR1 as LNHDA and CDR2 as SQIVND (reference sequence). J was trimmed by 0 bases and V by 5 bases; bases with no gene match: 2. The CDR3 extends over 15 amino acids. The CDR3 loop is CASSQGLANTGELFF. In DNA form, the CDR3 reads TGTGCCAGTAGTCAGGGACTAGCGAACACCGGGGAGCTGTTTTTT. Full variable domain (outside the CDR3, taken from reference TRBV19 and TRBJ2-2): DGGITQSPKYLFRKEGQNVTLSCEQNLNHDAMYWYRQDPGQGLRLIYYSQIVNDFQKGDIAEGYSVSREKKESFPLTVTSAQKNPTAFYLCASSQGLANTGELFFGEGSRLTVL.

The chain is built from TRBV3-1 (or the pseudogene TRBV3-2) and TRBJ2-7; 7 bases agree with TRBD1. The J segment lost 4 bases and the V segment lost 2 bases, leaving 5 bases of the junction unmatched. Germline V CDR1 and CDR2: LGHDT, YNNKEL (reference sequence). This CDR3 is 14 amino acids long. The CDR3 nucleotides read TGTGCCAGCAGCCAAAGGGACAGAGGTTACGAGCAGTACTTC. It is translated as CASSQRDRGYEQYF.

This chain's CDR3 is CASSQGSTGSNEQYF. The CDR3 DNA is TGTGCCAGCAGCCAAGGGAGCACAGGGTCCAACGAGCAGTACTTC. The V gene is TRBV3-1 (or the pseudogene TRBV3-2), the J gene TRBJ2-7; D possibly corresponds to TRBD1 (6 bases). Deletions cut 1 base from V and 5 bases from J, with 15 bases between. CDR3 length equals 15 residues. Germline CDR1 and CDR2: LGHDT and YNNKEL (reference sequence).

The V gene is TRBV5-1, the J gene TRBJ2-5, with D possibly TRBD2 on 5 matching bases. CDR1 SGHRS and CDR2 YFSETQ come from the germline V gene. V dropped 6 bases and J dropped 5 bases, with 17 bases sitting between them. The CDR3 loop spans 14 amino acids. DNA for the CDR3: TGCGCCAGCACCCTGGACTGGCCCCTGGAGACCCAGTACTTC. Translating it yields CASTLDWPLETQYF.

The chain recombines TRBV6-5 with TRBJ2-5; D is perhaps TRBD2 (6 bases). The CDR3 has 13 residues. Germline V gene data show CDR1 as MNHEY and CDR2 as SVGAGI. Trimming shortened V by 2 bases and J by 4 bases, and 8 bases separated the two germline ends. CDR3 amino acids: CASSYDGGETQYF. In nucleotides, the CDR3 is TGTGCCAGCAGTTACGACGGGGGAGAGACCCAGTACTTC.

The table lists this clone with a count of one. The chain employs TRBV7-2 and TRBJ1-5; D is unresolved. Germline loops: CDR1 SGHTA, CDR2 FQGNSA. The V gene lost 5 bases and the J gene lost 2 bases, with 13 bases spanning the gap. CDR3 length: 15 amino acids. The CDR3 DNA reads TGTGCCAGCAGCAAGACTACTGGGGGCAATCAGCCCCAGCATTTT. This encodes CASSKTTGGNQPQHF.

V gene TRBV2 combines with J gene TRBJ2-5; tentative D call: TRBD2 (5 bases). V was pared by 4 bases and J by 1 base, with 7 bases between. CDR3 length equals 13 residues. Germline CDR1 reads SNHLY; CDR2 reads FYNNEI. In DNA, the CDR3 is TGTGCCAGCAGTGTAGGACTCCAAGAGACCCAGTACTTC. This gives the protein CASSVGLQETQYF.

Here the CDR3 reads CASSVAGGRGEQFF. The CDR3, as DNA: TGTGCCAGCAGCGTAGCGGGGGGCCGTGGTGAGCAGTTCTTC. This sequence joins TRBV9 and TRBJ2-1; possible D gene TRBD2, 7 bases. The length of the CDR3 is 14 residues. Per germline, CDR1 SGDLS and CDR2 YYNGEE. With 0 bases removed from V and 9 bases from J, the gap between germline ends came to 13 bases.

The chain uses TRBV28 and TRBJ1-2; D is perhaps TRBD1 (5 bases). V was trimmed by 10 bases and J by 8 bases, leaving 17 bases between them. The CDR3 is made up of 12 amino acids. CDR1 MDHEN and CDR2 SYDVKM come from the germline V gene. CDR3: CATSRAGWGYTF. For the CDR3, the DNA is TGTGCCACCTCCCGGGCAGGGTGGGGCTACACCTTC.

This clone was seen just once. The chain carries TRBV7-9 and TRBJ2-2, with 8 bases that match TRBD2. The V segment lost 0 bases and the J segment 4 bases; nucleotides outside the gene matches: 4. Germline CDR1 is SEHNR and CDR2 is FQNEAQ (reference sequence). CDR3 length: 16 amino acids. The CDR3 loop is CASSLASGEGTGELFF. Here the CDR3 DNA reads TGTGCCAGCAGCTTAGCTAGCGGGGAAGGCACCGGGGAGCTGTTTTTT.

The rearrangement joins TRBV4-1 to TRBJ1-4; 7 bases map to TRBD1. The CDR3 runs 16 residues. In germline, CDR1 is MGHRA, CDR2 YSYEKL. J lost 7 bases, V lost 8 bases, and 16 bases had no gene match. In nucleotides, the CDR3 is TGCGCCAGCTCGAAACTTCAGGGGGTCGTTAGTGAAAAACTGTTTTTT. This translates into CASSKLQGVVSEKLFF.

The V call is TRBV5-5, the J call TRBJ1-4; possible D gene TRBD1, 5 bases. Germline V CDR1 and CDR2: SGHKS, YYEKEE (reference sequence). Trimming pared 4 bases from V and 7 bases from J, leaving 26 bases between. CDR3 length: 18 residues. CDR3 in DNA: TGTGCCAGCAGCCTGATACCCGCGGGGGGGAAAGGGCTTGAAAAACTGTTTTTT. Protein product: CASSLIPAGGKGLEKLFF.

This clone is judged medium-sized. CDR3 sequence reads: CASSFGGLAGGRRTDTQYF. DNA of the CDR3: TGCGCCAGCAGCTTCGGCGGACTAGCGGGGGGGCGCCGCACAGATACGCAGTATTTT. The chain joins TRBV5-1 to TRBJ2-3; 15 positions agree with TRBD2. Trimming at V came to 2 bases and at J to 1 base, leaving 8 bases not matched to a gene. The germline CDR1 and CDR2 sequences are SGHRS and YFSETQ. This CDR3 is 19 amino acids long. The full variable domain, its missing parts supplied by reference TRBV5-1 and TRBJ2-3, is KAGVTQTPRYLIKTRGQQVTLSCSPISGHRSVSWYQQTPGQGLQFLFEYFSETQRNKGNFPGRFSGRQFSNSRSEMNVSTLELGDSALYLCASSFGGLAGGRRTDTQYFGPGTRLTVL.

J is TRBJ2-7 and V is TRBV6-6; weak D call: TRBD1 (6 bases). In germline, CDR1 is MNHNY, CDR2 SVGAGI (reference sequence). V was cut by 3 bases and J by 0 bases, with 12 bases left in between. The CDR3 length is 15 residues. The CDR3 protein is CASSYSTDSSYEQYF. CDR3 nucleotide sequence: TGTGCCAGCAGTTATTCAACGGACAGCTCCTACGAGCAGTACTTC.

The chain recombines TRBV19 with TRBJ2-5; TRBD1 matches at 7 bases. Germline CDR1 and CDR2: LNHDA and SQIVND (reference sequence). This CDR3 comprises 14 residues. Trimming took 5 bases from V and 7 from J; bases not matched to a gene: 10. CDR3 nucleotide sequence: TGTGCCAGTAGTTCAAGGGACAGCCCCGGGACCCAGTACTTC. Protein: CASSSRDSPGTQYF.

This clone was detected once. The CDR3 DNA sequence: TGCGCCAGCAGCTTTGGACCGGGGACACCCCTCCACTTT. Translating gives CASSFGPGTPLHF. The genes are TRBV5-1 and TRBJ1-6; D gene ambiguous. The CDR3 extends over 13 amino acids. Trimming took 2 bases from V and 11 from J, leaving 11 bases between them. Germline V gene sequence: CDR1 SGHRS, CDR2 YFSETQ.

Here the CDR3 reads CASSWRPSDEQYF. CDR3 coding DNA: TGTGCCAGCAGCTGGAGACCCTCTGACGAGCAGTACTTC. The V call is TRBV7-2, the J call TRBJ2-7; unclear D gene. V dropped 4 bases and J dropped 5 bases, with 12 bases sitting between them. The CDR3 is 13 residues long. Germline CDR1 and CDR2: SGHTA and FQGNSA.

The chain has TRBV5-6 and TRBJ2-7; 9 nucleotides agree with TRBD1. J was trimmed by 3 bases and V by 2 bases; bases with no gene match: 3. Germline CDR1 SGHDT, CDR2 YYEEEE. This CDR3 comprises 14 residues. The CDR3: CASSLTGGFYEQYF. In DNA, the CDR3 is TGTGCCAGCAGCTTAACAGGGGGCTTCTACGAGCAGTACTTC.

The genes are TRBV30 and TRBJ1-6, with D possibly being TRBD1 (5 bases). This CDR3 spans 13 amino acids. Germline CDR1 and CDR2: GTSNPN and SVGIG (reference sequence). Trimming removed 2 bases from V and 12 bases from J, with 14 bases in between. The CDR3 is CAWSSTRVGPLHF. CDR3 bases: TGTGCCTGGAGTTCGACCAGGGTCGGACCCCTCCACTTT.

This rearrangement joins TRBV11-3 to TRBJ1-1, with TRBD1 matching 10 bases. The CDR3 contains 13 residues. Per germline, CDR1 SGHNT and CDR2 YENEEA. V lost 10 bases to trimming and J lost 5 bases; unmatched junction nucleotides: 7. The CDR3 spells CATSGQGRTEAFF. Written as DNA, the CDR3 is TGTGCCACCTCGGGACAGGGGAGAACTGAAGCTTTCTTT.

The V and J genes are TRBV19 and TRBJ1-2; a weak D match, TRBD1 (6 bases). Germline V gene sequence: CDR1 LNHDA, CDR2 SQIVND (reference sequence). V was clipped by 3 bases and J by 8 bases, with 19 bases between them. This CDR3 has 15 amino acids. CDR3 amino acids: CASSIYRDNVPGYTF. Written as DNA, the CDR3 is TGTGCCAGTAGTATCTACCGGGACAACGTACCGGGCTACACCTTC.

This rearrangement joins TRBV12-3 or TRBV12-4 to TRBJ1-4; D unclear. The CDR3 is 13 residues long. Trimming pared 2 bases from V and 8 bases from J, leaving 9 bases between. The CDR3 DNA sequence: TGTGCCAGCAGTTTACAGGTCGGCGAAAAACTGTTTTTT. Its translation is CASSLQVGEKLFF.

The chain employs TRBV7-9 and TRBJ1-2, with D maybe TRBD1 (5 bases). Trimming removed 1 base at V and 6 bases at J, with 21 bases between. This CDR3 contains 17 residues. The V gene's germline CDR1 is SEHNR and CDR2 FQNEAQ (reference sequence). The CDR3 is CASSLDLSGPPRDGYTF. Here the CDR3 DNA reads TGTGCCAGCAGCTTAGACCTATCCGGGCCTCCCAGGGATGGCTACACCTTC. Combining the CDR3 with reference TRBV7-9 and TRBJ1-2 gives the whole variable domain DTGVSQNPRHKITKRGQNVTFRCDPISEHNRLYWYRQTLGQGPEFLTYFQNEAQLEKSRLLSDRFSAERPKGSFSTLEIQRTEQGDSAMYLCASSLDLSGPPRDGYTFGSGTRLTVV.

The V call is TRBV6-2 or TRBV6-3, the J call TRBJ1-2, with TRBD1 identical over 11 bases. The V segment lost 6 bases and the J segment 6 bases; nucleotides outside the gene matches: 6. Germline lookup yields CDR1 MNHEY and CDR2 SVGEGT. The CDR3 is 14 residues long. The CDR3: CASSLGQGANGYTF. The CDR3 nucleotides are TGTGCCAGCAGCCTCGGACAGGGGGCGAATGGCTACACCTTC.

This clone was detected a few times. The V call is TRBV5-4, the J call TRBJ2-2; D is possibly TRBD2 (7 bases). The germline V and J ends were trimmed by 1 base and 6 bases, with 13 bases remaining between them. The germline CDR1 and CDR2 sequences are SGHNT and YYREEE (reference sequence). The CDR3 covers 15 residues. The CDR3 region is CASSLRGGAPGELFF. The CDR3 coding sequence is TGTGCCAGCAGCTTGAGAGGGGGGGCCCCCGGGGAGCTGTTTTTT.